Listed below are T cell receptor beta chains from one sample, sequenced in a study of shared clonotypes between healthy human individuals. Method: immunoSEQ multiplex PCR; TCRdb's copy keeps in-frame clones and lacks some. This sample yields about 2.4 million clones, of which 80% to 95% are seen a single time; 0.36% belongs to the top ten. The sequenced sample consisted of naive CD4+ T cells from PBMCs. All receptors come from a man younger than 35 in good health. Some clones in this sample may be carry-over from other donors' samples. Each CDR3 is given with its conserved first and last residue. Each record gives: J gene, CDR3 length, V gene, D gene, clone size, CDR3 protein, CDR3 DNA. The D gene is left open where the match is weak. Part of the rows lack a size; the others show once, few, many or a class for expanded clones.

TRBJ1-2 | 12 | TRBV29-1 | NA | NA | CSVSGTRAGYTF | TGCAGCGTTTCTGGGACGCGAGCTGGCTACACCTTC
TRBJ2-1 | 13 | TRBV30 | NA | NA | CAWSAGPYNEQFF | TGTGCCTGGAGTGCTGGCCCCTACAATGAGCAGTTCTTC
TRBJ2-3 | 16 | TRBV5-4 | TRBD2 | NA | CASSVRTSGTSDTQYF | TGTGCCAGCAGCGTTAGGACTAGCGGGACCTCAGATACGCAGTATTTT
TRBJ1-1 | 14 | TRBV7-2 | NA | NA | CASSLGGVGTEAFF | TGTGCCAGCAGCTTAGGGGGGGTTGGCACTGAAGCTTTCTTT
TRBJ2-3 | 15 | TRBV9 | NA | once | CASSVDGSGTDTQYF | TGTGCCAGCAGCGTAGACGGGAGTGGGACAGATACGCAGTATTTT
TRBJ1-2 | 14 | TRBV18 | NA | once | CASSPRDGGPGYTF | TGTGCCAGCTCACCACGCGACGGAGGCCCTGGCTACACCTTC
TRBJ1-5 | 13 | TRBV15 | NA | NA | CATSWAVDQPQHF | TGTGCCACCAGCTGGGCAGTGGATCAGCCCCAGCATTTT
TRBJ1-1 | 12 | TRBV6-4 | NA | NA | CASPGRVPEAFF | TGTGCCAGCCCCGGGAGGGTACCTGAAGCTTTCTTT
TRBJ2-5 | 18 | TRBV5-4 | TRBD2 | NA | CASSLGLAAGGNQETQYF | TGTGCCAGCAGCTTAGGGCTAGCGGCGGGGGGAAACCAAGAGACCCAGTACTTC
TRBJ2-7 | 13 | TRBV15 | NA | NA | CATREGAEYEQYF | TGTGCCACCCGTGAAGGGGCTGAGTACGAGCAGTACTTC
TRBJ2-1 | 17 | TRBV4-1 | NA | NA | CASSQVPTRGSYNEQFF | TGCGCCAGCAGCCAAGTCCCTACTAGAGGCTCCTACAATGAGCAGTTCTTC
TRBJ2-1 | 16 | TRBV5-1 | TRBD1 | NA | CASSRWGQGAYNEQFF | TGCGCCAGCAGCCGATGGGGACAGGGGGCCTACAATGAGCAGTTCTTC